This T cell receptor (beta chain) was sequenced for a study of PD-1 blockade in mismatch repair-deficient tumors. Using immunoSEQ multiplex PCR, the repertoire was profiled, and TCRdb retains in-frame clones only, with some absent. This table has around 120,000 clones, roughly nine tenths appearing once. The J segment lost 2 bases and the V segment lost 2 bases, leaving 10 bases of the junction unmatched. CDR1 and CDR2 (germline): SGHTA, FQGNSA. This CDR3 comprises 17 residues. The TCR originated in an adult with mismatch repair-deficient cancer. The source was peripheral blood, collected 44 weeks after starting pembrolizumab. The rearrangement joins TRBV7-2 to TRBJ2-3; 7 positions match TRBD2. The CDR3 loop is CASSLSRREYTTDTQYF. For the CDR3, the DNA is TGTGCCAGCAGCTTATCACGGCGGGAGTACACCACAGATACGCAGTATTTT.